The text below deals with one T cell receptor (beta chain). The conserved final phenylalanine or tryptophan is absent from the CDR3, which likely points to a read error. It is unclear where the CDR3 begins or ends on the DNA, so no DNA is shown, and the CDR3 is as TCRdb lists it. This entry belongs to a study of blood T cell repertoires in COVID-19. About the study: Material from acute and convalescent COVID-19 was sourced from the United States, Italy and Spain. In each case, the material was cDNA or gDNA derived from T cells, B-cell-depleted T cells, or PBMCs.

Per the authors' pipeline: Estimated nucleated cell counts came from reference gene primer amplification. The protocol was immunoSEQ multiplex PCR, while the TCRdb copy is restricted to in-frame clones and leaves out a portion. The V and J calls and the clone size are those of that table, but D and trimming were determined from the DNA. The sample gives some 170,000 clones, roughly 80% of which show up once; 7% to 10% is in the top ten. The germline V gene has CDR1 SGHTA and CDR2 FQGNSA. The CDR3 length equals 12 residues, ends included. The source of this sequence is a man aged 55 to 70 with acute or convalescent COVID-19. The V gene is TRBV7-2, the J gene TRBJ1-2; the table gives TRBD1 as D, unverified against the DNA. What was sequenced was peripheral blood. The CDR3 reads CASSFHPSTWVS.